This T cell receptor beta chain derives from a study of post-analysis software for immune sequencing data (dated by TCRdb to about 2015). Background on the whole study: Disease courses on record covered relapsing-remitting, secondary progressive and progressive-relapsing multiple sclerosis, though some patients had no subtype annotation. A subset of samples was prepared in parallel using single-end sample barcoding, then pooled and co-amplified after Illumina adapter ligation. The patient repertoires were set against around ten previously published healthy control repertoires from donors whose ages ranged from roughly 6 to 27 years.

This clonotype has only one observation. No antigen is known for it. Base quality data are lacking; no much larger clone is found one base away. To demonstrate the VDJtools post-analysis software, the study profiled TCR beta repertoires from the peripheral blood of about a dozen young patients with multiple sclerosis. Multiple sclerosis patients were children and adolescents aged about 6 to 15 years. The library was produced with PCR. The sample was run on an Illumina HiSeq 2500. To reduce PCR and sequencing biases, unique molecular identifiers were built into the TCR beta cDNA libraries. Per 1 to 10 million input T cells, some 500,000 cDNA molecules were obtained, such that each molecule approximated one T cell. Patient libraries were prepared and sequenced with the same protocol used for the earlier healthy control dataset. Within a given batch, samples were prepared together, multiplexed and sequenced on the same HiSeq lane. The study's own analysis went as follows. MIGEC was used to process the raw barcoded reads, and molecular identifier groups with only a single read were discarded before consensus assembly and CDR3 extraction. VDJtools was used for post-analysis of the clonotype tables, with diversity normalized by down-sampling every dataset to the smallest sample size. In repertoire overlap clustering, CDR3 amino acid sequences, but not nucleotide sequences, were matched to correct batch-related cross-sample contamination. TCRdb reanalyzed the raw reads on its own, using fastp at Q25 for trimming and MiXCR for clone calling, and kept in-frame beta chains. Rows are unified per CDR3 protein, each entry keeping the most common DNA and genes. What appears here as the V and J calls and clone size reflects TCRdb's work, not the paper's. The sample data list 750,000 to 900,000 distinct CDR3 sequences, and approximately 44% of these were observed just once. Roughly 4.9% of the sample lies in the top ten.

The cysteine opens and the phenylalanine closes a CDR3 of 13 amino acids. Kept here is only the CDR3 DNA, which spans 39 bases and is read in frame from base 1. Trimming removed 9 bases from V and 1 base from J; the gene matches leave 5 bases unexplained. As encoded in the germline V gene, CDR1 is MDHEN while CDR2 is SYDVKM. What the study reported, not specific to this receptor: The multiple sclerosis patient group was slightly younger than the control group. Direct clustering with F measure revealed strong co-clustering of samples prepared in the same batch, which led to a batch-effect correction. A few TRBV segments, including TRBV5-6, TRBV5-1 and TRBV20-1, were significantly more frequent in patients than controls. Normalized Chao1 diversity was significantly lower in multiple sclerosis patients than controls, suggesting substantial peripheral T-cell clonal expansion.

The sequencing input was blood. The chain links TRBV28 with TRBJ1-2; a stretch of 7 junction bases matches TRBD1. The source is a girl aged 10 to 17 with multiple sclerosis. The CDR3 has the sequence CASYDRVNYGYTF. Here is the DNA: TGTGCCAGTTACGACAGGGTTAACTATGGCTACACCTTC.